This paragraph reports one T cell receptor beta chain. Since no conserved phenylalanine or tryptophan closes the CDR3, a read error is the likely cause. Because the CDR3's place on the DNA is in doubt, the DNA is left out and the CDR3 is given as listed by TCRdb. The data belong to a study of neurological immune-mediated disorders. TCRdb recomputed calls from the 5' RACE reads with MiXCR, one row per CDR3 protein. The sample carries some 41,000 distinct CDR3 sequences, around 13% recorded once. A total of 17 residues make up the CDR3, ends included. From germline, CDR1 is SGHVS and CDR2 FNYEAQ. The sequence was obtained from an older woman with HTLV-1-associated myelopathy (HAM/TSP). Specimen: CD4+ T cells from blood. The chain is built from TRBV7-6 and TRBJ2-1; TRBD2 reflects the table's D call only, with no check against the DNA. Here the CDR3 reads CASSLGLAGGFYNEQLL.